This TCR beta chain is from a study of T cell repertoires in cytomegalovirus infection. Trimming cost V 0 bases and J 7 bases, with 16 bases left between them. The CDR3 runs 16 residues. In germline, CDR1 is MGHRA, CDR2 YSYEKL. In TCRdb, the reads were re-called with MiXCR into one record per CDR3 protein. Here the sample spans about 130,000 distinct CDR3 sequences, roughly a quarter being singletons. There are many counts of this clonotype. As yet, its antigen is unknown. This TCR was sampled from a human donor in good health (CMV status not recorded). Some clones in this sample may be carry-over from other donors' samples. The chain links TRBV4-1 to TRBJ2-1; D ambiguous. Input material: PBMCs, sequenced either directly or after in vitro stimulation (not recorded which). CDR3 sequence: CASSQDPGPATNEQFF. The CDR3 DNA reads TGCGCCAGCAGCCAAGATCCCGGCCCCGCGACGAATGAGCAGTTCTTC.